This entry describes one T cell receptor beta chain. At one end, the junction sequence differs from germline, possibly due to a read error. For the second PCR, which ran for 7 to 11 cycles, a sample-barcoded 5' primer and a J-beta primer mix were used. TCRdb redid the calling of the 5' RACE reads with MiXCR, one entry per CDR3 protein. The table shows 1.4 million to 1.5 million distinct CDR3 sequences, with 42% occurring only once. The source of the sample is a study of blood T cells in healthy people across ages. There are 11 residues in the CDR3. Germline V CDR1 and CDR2: SNHLY, FYNNEI. V usage is TRBV2 and J usage is TRBJ2-7; possibly TRBD1 for D (6 bases). Sequenced input: blood. This clonotype originated in a young woman in good health. The CDR3 coding sequence is TGTGCCGGCAGGACAGCCTACGAGCAGTACTTC. Its translation is CAGRTAYEQYF. Using reference TRBV2 and TRBJ2-7 for the parts outside the CDR3, the full variable domain is EPEVTQTPSHQVTQMGQEVILRCVPISNHLYFYWYRQILGQKVEFLVSFYNNEISEKSEIFDDQFSVERPDGSNFTLKIRSTKLEDSAMYFCAGRTAYEQYFGPGTRLTVT.